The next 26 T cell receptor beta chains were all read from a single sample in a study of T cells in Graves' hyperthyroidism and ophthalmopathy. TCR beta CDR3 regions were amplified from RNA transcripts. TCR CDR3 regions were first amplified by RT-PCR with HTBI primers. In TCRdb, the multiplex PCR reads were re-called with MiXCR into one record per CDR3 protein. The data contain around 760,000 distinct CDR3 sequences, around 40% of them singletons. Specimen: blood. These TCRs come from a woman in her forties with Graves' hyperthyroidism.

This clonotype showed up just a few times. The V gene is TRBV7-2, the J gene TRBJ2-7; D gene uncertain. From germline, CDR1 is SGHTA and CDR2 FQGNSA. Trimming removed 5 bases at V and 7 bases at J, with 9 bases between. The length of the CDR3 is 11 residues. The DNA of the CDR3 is TGTGCCAGCAGCCAACAAAATGAGCAGTACTTC. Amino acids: CASSQQNEQYF.

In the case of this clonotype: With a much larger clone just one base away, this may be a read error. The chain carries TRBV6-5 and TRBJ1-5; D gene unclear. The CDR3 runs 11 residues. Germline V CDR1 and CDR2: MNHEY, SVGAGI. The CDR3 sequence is CASSAGQAQHF. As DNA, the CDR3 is TGTGCCAGCAGTGCGGGTCAGGCCCAGCATTTT.

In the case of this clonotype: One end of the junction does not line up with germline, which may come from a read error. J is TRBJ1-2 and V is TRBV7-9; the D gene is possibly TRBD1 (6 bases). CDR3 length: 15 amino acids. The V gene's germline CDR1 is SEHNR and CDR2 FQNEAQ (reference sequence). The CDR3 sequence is CASSFRGSDSYGCTF. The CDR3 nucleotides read TGTGCCAGCAGCTTCAGAGGCTCGGACAGCTATGGCTGCACCTTT.

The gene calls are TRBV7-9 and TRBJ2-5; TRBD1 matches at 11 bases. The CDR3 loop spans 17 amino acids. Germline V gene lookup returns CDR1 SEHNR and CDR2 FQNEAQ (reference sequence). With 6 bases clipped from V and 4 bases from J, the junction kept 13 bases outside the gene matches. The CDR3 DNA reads TGTGCCAGCAGACAAACGATAGGACAGGGGGCCGCAGAGACCCAGTACTTC. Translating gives CASRQTIGQGAAETQYF.

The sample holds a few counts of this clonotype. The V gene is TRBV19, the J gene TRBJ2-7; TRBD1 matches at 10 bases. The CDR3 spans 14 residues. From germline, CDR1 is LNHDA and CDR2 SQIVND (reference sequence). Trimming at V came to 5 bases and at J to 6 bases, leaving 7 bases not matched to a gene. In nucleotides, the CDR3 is TGTGCCAGTAGTTTGCCCCGGGACAGGGGCGAGCAGTACTTC. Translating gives CASSLPRDRGEQYF.

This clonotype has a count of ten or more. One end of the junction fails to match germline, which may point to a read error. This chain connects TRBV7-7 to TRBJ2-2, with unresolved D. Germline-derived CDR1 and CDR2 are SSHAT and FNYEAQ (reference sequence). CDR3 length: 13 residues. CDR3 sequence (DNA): TGTGCTAGCAGCTTAACGGATTCCGGGGAGCTGTTTTTT. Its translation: CASSLTDSGELFF.

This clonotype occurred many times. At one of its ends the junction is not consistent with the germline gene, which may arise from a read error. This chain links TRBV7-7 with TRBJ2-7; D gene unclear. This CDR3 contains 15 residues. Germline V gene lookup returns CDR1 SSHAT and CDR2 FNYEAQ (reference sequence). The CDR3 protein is CASSLRLSADSEQYF. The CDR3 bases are TGTGCTAGCAGCCTAAGGTTGTCAGCTGACTCCGAGCAGTACTTC.

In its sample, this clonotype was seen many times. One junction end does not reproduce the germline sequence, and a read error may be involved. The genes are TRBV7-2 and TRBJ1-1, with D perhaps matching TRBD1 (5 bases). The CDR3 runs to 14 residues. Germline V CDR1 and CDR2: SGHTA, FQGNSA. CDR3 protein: CASSQDSGNTEAFF. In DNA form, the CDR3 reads TGCGCCAGCAGCCAAGACAGTGGTAACACTGAAGCTTTCTTT.

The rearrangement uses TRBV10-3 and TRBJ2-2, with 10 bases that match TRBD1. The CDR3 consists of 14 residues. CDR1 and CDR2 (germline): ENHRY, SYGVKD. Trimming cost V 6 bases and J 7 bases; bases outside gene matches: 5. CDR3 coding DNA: TGTGCCATCAGCTCCGGGACAGGGGACGGGGAGCTGTTTTTT. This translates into CAISSGTGDGELFF.

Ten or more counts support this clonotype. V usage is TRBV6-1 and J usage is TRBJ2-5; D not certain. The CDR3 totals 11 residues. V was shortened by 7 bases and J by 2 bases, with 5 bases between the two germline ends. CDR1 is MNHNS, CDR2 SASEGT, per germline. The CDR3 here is CASTLQETQYF. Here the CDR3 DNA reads TGTGCCAGCACCCTACAAGAGACCCAGTACTTC.

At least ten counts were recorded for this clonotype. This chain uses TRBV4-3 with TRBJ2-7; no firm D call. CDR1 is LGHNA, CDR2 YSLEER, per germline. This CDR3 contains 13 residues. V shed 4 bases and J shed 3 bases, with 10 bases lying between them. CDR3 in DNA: TGCGCCAGCAGCCCCGAGATGTTCTACGAGCAGTACTTC. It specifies CASSPEMFYEQYF.

CDR3 amino acids: CASSQDVQGVGDTEAFF. The CDR3 DNA reads TGCGCCAGCAGCCAAGACGTACAGGGGGTAGGGGACACTGAAGCTTTCTTT. This rearrangement joins TRBV4-3 to TRBJ1-1; TRBD1 agrees at 8 bases. Per the germline V gene, CDR1 is LGHNA and CDR2 is YSLEER. This CDR3 is 17 amino acids long. V dropped 0 bases and J dropped 3; count of bases not matched to a gene: 9.

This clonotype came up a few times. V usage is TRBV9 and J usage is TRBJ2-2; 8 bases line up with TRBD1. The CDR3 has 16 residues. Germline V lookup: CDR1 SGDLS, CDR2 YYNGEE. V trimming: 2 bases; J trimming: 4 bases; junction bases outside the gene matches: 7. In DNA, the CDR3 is TGTGCCAGCAGCGTTCTCCCGGACAGGGCCACCGGGGAGCTGTTTTTT. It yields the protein CASSVLPDRATGELFF.

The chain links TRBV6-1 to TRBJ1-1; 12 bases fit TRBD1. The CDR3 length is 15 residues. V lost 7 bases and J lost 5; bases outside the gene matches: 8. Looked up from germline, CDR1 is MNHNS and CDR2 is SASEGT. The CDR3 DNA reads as TGTGCCAGCACCGGGACAGGGGGCTTAGGAACTGAAGCTTTCTTT. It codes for CASTGTGGLGTEAFF.

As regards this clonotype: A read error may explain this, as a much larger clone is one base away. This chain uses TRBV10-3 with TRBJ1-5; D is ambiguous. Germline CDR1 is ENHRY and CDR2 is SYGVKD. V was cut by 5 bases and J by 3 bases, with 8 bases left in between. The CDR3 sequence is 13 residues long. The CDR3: CAISYSPNQPQHF. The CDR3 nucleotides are TGTGCCATCAGTTACTCCCCCAATCAGCCCCAGCATTTT.

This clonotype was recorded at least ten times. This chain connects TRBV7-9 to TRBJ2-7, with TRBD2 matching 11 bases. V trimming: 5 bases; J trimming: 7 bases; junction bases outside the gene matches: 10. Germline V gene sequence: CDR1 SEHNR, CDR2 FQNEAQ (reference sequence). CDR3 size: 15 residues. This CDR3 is CASSLLAGVLEEQYF. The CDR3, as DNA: TGTGCCAGCAGCCTACTAGCGGGAGTATTGGAGGAGCAGTACTTC.

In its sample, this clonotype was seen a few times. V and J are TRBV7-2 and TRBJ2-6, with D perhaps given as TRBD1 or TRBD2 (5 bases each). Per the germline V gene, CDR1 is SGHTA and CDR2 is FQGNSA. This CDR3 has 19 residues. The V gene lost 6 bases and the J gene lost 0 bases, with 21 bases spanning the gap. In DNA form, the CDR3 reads TGTGCCAGCAGTCCAGGGCCGGGACGCCCGGGCTCTGGGGCCAACGTCCTGACTTTC. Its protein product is CASSPGPGRPGSGANVLTF.

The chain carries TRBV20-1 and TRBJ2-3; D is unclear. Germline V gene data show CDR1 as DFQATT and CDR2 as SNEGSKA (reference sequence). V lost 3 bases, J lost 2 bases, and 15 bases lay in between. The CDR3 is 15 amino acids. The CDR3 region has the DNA TGCAGTGCTAGTCTGGCTTCGGACCTCACAGATACGCAGTATTTT. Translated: CSASLASDLTDTQYF.

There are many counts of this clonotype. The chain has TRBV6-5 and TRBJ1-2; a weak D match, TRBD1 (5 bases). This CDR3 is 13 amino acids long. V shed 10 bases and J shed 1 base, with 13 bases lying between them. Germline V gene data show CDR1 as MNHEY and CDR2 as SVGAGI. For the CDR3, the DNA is TGTGCCACCCTATCGGGGGGTAACTATGGCTACACCTTC. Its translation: CATLSGGNYGYTF.

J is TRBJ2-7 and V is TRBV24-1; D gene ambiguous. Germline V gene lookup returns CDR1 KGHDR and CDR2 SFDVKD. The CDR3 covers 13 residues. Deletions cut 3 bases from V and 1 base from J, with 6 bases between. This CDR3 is CATSDIGSYEQYF. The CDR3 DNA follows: TGTGCCACCAGTGATATTGGTTCCTACGAGCAGTACTTC.

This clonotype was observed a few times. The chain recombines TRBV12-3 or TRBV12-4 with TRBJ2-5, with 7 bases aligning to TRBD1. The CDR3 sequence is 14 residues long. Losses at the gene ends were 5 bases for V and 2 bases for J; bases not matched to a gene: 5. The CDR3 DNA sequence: TGTGCCAGCAGTCGGGACAGCTTTCAAGAGACCCAGTACTTC. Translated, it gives CASSRDSFQETQYF.

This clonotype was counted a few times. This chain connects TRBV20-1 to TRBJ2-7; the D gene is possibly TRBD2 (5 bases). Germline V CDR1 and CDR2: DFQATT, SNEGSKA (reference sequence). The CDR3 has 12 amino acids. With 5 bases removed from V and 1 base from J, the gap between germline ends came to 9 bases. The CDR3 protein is CSAYSGSYEQYF. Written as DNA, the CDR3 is TGCAGTGCTTATTCGGGGTCCTACGAGCAGTACTTC.

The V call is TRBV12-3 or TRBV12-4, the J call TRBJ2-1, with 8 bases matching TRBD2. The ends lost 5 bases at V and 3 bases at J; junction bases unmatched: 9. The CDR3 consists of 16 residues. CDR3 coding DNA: TGTGCCAGCAGTCCGACGTGGCTAGCGGGCTACAATGAGCAGTTCTTC. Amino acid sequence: CASSPTWLAGYNEQFF.

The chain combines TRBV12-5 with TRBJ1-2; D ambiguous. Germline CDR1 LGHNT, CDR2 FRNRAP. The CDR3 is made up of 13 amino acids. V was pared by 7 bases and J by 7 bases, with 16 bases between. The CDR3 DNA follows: TGTGCTAGTGTCGGGCAGGAGCGGGGTGGCTACACCTTC. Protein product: CASVGQERGGYTF.

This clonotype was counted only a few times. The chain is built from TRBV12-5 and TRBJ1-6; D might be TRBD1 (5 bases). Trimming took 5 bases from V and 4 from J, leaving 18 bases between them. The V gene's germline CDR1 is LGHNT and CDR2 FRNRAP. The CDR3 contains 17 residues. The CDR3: CASGPEGGAGYNSPLHF. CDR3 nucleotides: TGTGCTAGTGGTCCCGAAGGAGGGGCTGGGTATAATTCACCCCTCCACTTT.

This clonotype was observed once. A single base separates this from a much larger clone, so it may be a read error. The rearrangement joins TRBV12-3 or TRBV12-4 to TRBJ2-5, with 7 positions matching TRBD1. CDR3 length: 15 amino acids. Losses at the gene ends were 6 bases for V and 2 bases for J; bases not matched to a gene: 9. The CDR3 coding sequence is TGTGCCAGCAGCGCGAGGGACAGTGAACAAGAGACCCAGTACTTC. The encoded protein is CASSARDSEQETQYF.